This T cell receptor beta chain was retrieved from a study of T cell repertoires in ileal Crohn's disease (dated by TCRdb to about 2019). Regarding the study in general: At the time of surgery, roughly 40% of patients were active smokers, and the median duration of disease was 7.5 to 8.5 years. Surgery was performed for a complication in all patients, with stricturing disease in approximately 60% and penetrating disease in approximately 40%. Roughly half of the patients were given postoperative therapy, with around 20 on anti-TNF agents and about a dozen on thiopurines. A prospective multicentre cohort supplied the 50 or so Crohn's disease patients whose TCR repertoires were analysed. The study was conducted in parallel with a multicentre cohort that was designed to identify predictors of early endoscopic recurrence following ileocolonic resection. A Rutgeerts score above i0 was used to define endoscopic postoperative recurrence. A total of some 170 mucosal samples from roughly 50 patients were sequenced, with samples obtained at several locations on the surgical specimen and at postoperative endoscopy. The research as a whole found: A significantly higher proportion of clonal expansions was observed in active smokers at surgery than in non-smokers (approximately 26% vs 20%, p=0.02). Only a subgroup of patients, of unstated size, had their mucosal CD4 and CD8 T cells sorted and sequenced. Higher high-frequency clone percentages at surgery were associated with endoscopic recurrence; all patients with clonality above 26.8% (18/57) had recurrence. Sorted CD8 T cells carried more high-frequency clones than CD4 T cells, suggesting mucosal expansions were mainly CD8.

For commercial TCRB immunosequencing, about 500 nanograms of biopsy DNA were submitted for each sample. A two-step, amplification bias-controlled multiplex PCR was used by Adaptive Biotechnology to amplify CDR3 regions from genomic DNA. Primers covering every V and J gene segment were used in the first PCR, while barcodes and Illumina adapters were added in the second PCR. An Illumina instrument was used to sequence the CDR3 libraries. In the paper's pipeline: The analysis used both the pipelines supplied by the vendor and custom analysis of the raw data in R/Bioconductor with R version 3.3.0. Clonality, which ranges from 0 to 1, was calculated as the inverse of the normalised Shannon entropy across all productive clones. High-frequency clones were defined as the repertoire share of the top 100 clones, retaining only clones passing a 95% confidence test. Repertoire diversity was measured with the Simpson index, and overlap between samples was measured with the Morisita-Horn index. In its TCRdb copy, this immuneACCESS table keeps in-frame sequences only and misses some clones. Where compared with another copy, unresolved V genes explain less than half of these, and the others have no known cause. That table is the source of V, J and clone size, and D and trimming were worked out from the DNA. This sample is represented by more than 11,000 clones; under 90% of them were singletons. Clones ranked in the top ten supply less than 6.5% of the sample.

Including cysteine and phenylalanine, the CDR3 has 14 amino acids. The sequence is cut down to CDR3 DNA, 42 bases in frame from base 1. According to the germline V gene, CDR1 reads SGHDN and CDR2 reads FVKESK. V loses 1 base at its end and J loses 8 bases; junction bases beyond the gene matches: 2. On this clone itself: The antigen it binds to is not known. Per-nucleotide qualities are absent, and no much larger clonotype sits a single base away.

Eligible patients were adults with ileal or ileocolonic Crohn's disease who had an indication for ileocolonic resection. Whole ileal mucosal biopsies were kept frozen at -80 degrees C prior to DNA extraction. Genomic DNA was extracted from frozen whole biopsies using a TRizol-based method and was quantified with a NanoDrop 2000 spectrophotometer. The sequencing sample was made of ileal tissue. The V and J genes are TRBV14 and TRBJ1-6, with 7 junctional bases fitting TRBD1. This TCR came from an adult with Crohn's disease. In nucleotides, the sequence is TGTGCCAGCAGCCAAGGACAGGGAGATTCACCCCTCCACTTT. It specifies CASSQGQGDSPLHF.